The clone carrying this TCR beta chain was counted between two and nine times. This record comes from a study of control samples from healthy donors and cancer patients. Germline V gives CDR1 SGHRS, CDR2 YFSETQ. V was clipped by 3 bases and J by 3 bases, with 13 bases between them. This CDR3 is 15 amino acids long. This table comes from immunoSEQ multiplex PCR, and its TCRdb copy is limited to in-frame clones, with some not included. The sample shows approximately 190,000 clones, roughly nine tenths of them seen only once. The sequencing sample was made of blood. This clonotype was sampled from a man aged 30-40 years in good health. The rearrangement joins TRBV5-1 to TRBJ1-5, with D possibly matching TRBD1 (5 bases). CDR3 in amino acids: CASSYDGTYNQPQHF. The CDR3 DNA sequence: TGCGCCAGCAGCTACGACGGGACTTACAATCAGCCCCAGCATTTT.